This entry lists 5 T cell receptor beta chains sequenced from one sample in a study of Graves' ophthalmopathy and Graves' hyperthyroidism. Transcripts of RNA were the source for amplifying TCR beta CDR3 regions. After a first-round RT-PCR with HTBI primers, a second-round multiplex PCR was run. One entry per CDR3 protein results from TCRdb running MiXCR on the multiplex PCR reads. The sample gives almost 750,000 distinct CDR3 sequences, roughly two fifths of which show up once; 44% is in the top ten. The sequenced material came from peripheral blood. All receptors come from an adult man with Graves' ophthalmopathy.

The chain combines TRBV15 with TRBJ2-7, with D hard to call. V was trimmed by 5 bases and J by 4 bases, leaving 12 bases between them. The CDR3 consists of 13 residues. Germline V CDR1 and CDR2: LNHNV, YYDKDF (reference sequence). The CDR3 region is CATSQFSRYEQYF. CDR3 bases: TGTGCCACCAGCCAATTTTCAAGGTACGAGCAGTACTTC.

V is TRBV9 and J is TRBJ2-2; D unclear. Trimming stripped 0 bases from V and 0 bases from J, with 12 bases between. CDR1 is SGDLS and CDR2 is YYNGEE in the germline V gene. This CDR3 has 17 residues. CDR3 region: CASSVASRSTNTGELFF. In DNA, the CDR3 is TGTGCCAGCAGCGTAGCTTCCAGGTCCACGAACACCGGGGAGCTGTTTTTT.

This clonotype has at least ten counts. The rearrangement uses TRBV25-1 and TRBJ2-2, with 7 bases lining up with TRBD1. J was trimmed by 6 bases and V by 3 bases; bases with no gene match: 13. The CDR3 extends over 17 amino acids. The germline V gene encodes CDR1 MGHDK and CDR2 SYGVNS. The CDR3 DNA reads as TGTGCCAGCAGTGAGAGACCCGGGACAGTTATGTCCGGGGAGCTGTTTTTT. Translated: CASSERPGTVMSGELFF.

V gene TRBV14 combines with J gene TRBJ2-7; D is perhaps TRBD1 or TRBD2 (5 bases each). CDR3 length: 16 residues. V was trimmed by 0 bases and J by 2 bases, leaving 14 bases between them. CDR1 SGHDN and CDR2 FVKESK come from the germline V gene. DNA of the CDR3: TGTGCCAGCAGCCAAGATTCCGGGACCGCGACCTACGAGCAGTACTTC. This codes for CASSQDSGTATYEQYF.

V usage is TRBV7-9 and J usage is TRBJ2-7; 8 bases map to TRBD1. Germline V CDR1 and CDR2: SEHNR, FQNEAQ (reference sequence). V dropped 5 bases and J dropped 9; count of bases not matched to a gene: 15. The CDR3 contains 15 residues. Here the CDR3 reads CASSQDRVPSLGQYF. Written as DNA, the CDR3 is TGTGCCAGCAGCCAGGACAGGGTTCCATCTCTGGGGCAGTACTTC.